The 23 T cell receptor beta chains below come from one sample, sequenced in a study of breast tumors, draining lymph nodes, adjacent tissues. Breast cancer patients provided tissue from their axillary draining lymph nodes. From the multiplex PCR reads, TCRdb called clonotypes with MiXCR, one entry per CDR3 protein. This table holds some 140,000 distinct CDR3 sequences, around 20% found once. Sample: axillary lymph node tissue. The receptors originated from a female donor with breast cancer. Some clones in this sample may be carry-over from other donors' samples.

This clonotype was counted between two and nine times. The rearrangement links TRBV27 to TRBJ2-1; D possibly corresponds to TRBD2 (6 bases). V lost 2 bases, J lost 6 bases, and 11 bases lay in between. Per the germline V gene, CDR1 is MNHEY and CDR2 is SMNVEV (reference sequence). The length of the CDR3 is 14 residues. CDR3 coding DNA: TGTGCCAGCAGTTTAATACTAGCCTCCAATGAGCAGTTCTTC. This sequence encodes CASSLILASNEQFF.

In its sample, this clonotype was seen a few times. This chain links TRBV5-4 with TRBJ2-7; no definite D call. This CDR3 region has 13 residues. The V end lost 0 bases, the J end lost 6 bases, and 10 bases lay between the germline ends. CDR1 and CDR2 (germline): SGHNT, YYREEE (reference sequence). CDR3 loop: CASSLGQKGEQYF. The DNA of the CDR3 is TGTGCCAGCAGCTTGGGCCAAAAGGGCGAGCAGTACTTC.

In its sample, this clonotype was seen many times. CDR3 nucleotide sequence: TGCAGTGCTAGACCTAAAGGGGGACAGCGAATCTACGAGCAGTACTTC. Protein: CSARPKGGQRIYEQYF. This chain joins TRBV20-1 and TRBJ2-7, with 7 bases aligning to TRBD1. The trim removed 2 bases at V and 3 bases at J, leaving 13 bases unmatched. Per germline, CDR1 DFQATT and CDR2 SNEGSKA (reference sequence). The CDR3 totals 16 residues.

About this clonotype itself: A much larger clonotype is one base distant, so this may be a read error. The CDR3, as DNA: TGTGCCTGGAGTGTTAGCTATTGCTACACCTTC. Its protein is CAWSVSYCYTF. The chain links TRBV30 to TRBJ1-2; D unclear. Germline loops: CDR1 GTSNPN, CDR2 SVGIG (reference sequence). The CDR3 has 11 amino acids. The full variable domain, in which reference TRBV30 and TRBJ1-2 provide the parts outside the CDR3, is SQTIHQWPATLVQPVGSPLSLECTVEGTSNPNLYWYRQAAGRGLQLLFYSVGIGQISSEVPQNLSASRPQDRQFILSSKKLLLSDSGFYLCAWSVSYCYTFGSGTRLTVV.

Note on this clonotype: A much larger clone is a single base away; this may be a read error. CDR3 nucleotides: TGTGCCAACAGCAGATCGACAGAGAACTATGGCTACACCTTC. This gives the protein CANSRSTENYGYTF. The genes are TRBV11-2 and TRBJ1-2, with a weak D call TRBD1 (5 bases). CDR3 size: 14 residues. Germline V gene sequence: CDR1 SGHAT, CDR2 FQNNGV.

This clonotype was recorded at least ten times. The chain employs TRBV11-3 and TRBJ2-3; D remains unclear. The CDR3 spans 13 residues. The V end was cut by 1 base, the J end by 6 bases, with 8 bases between. Germline V CDR1 and CDR2: SGHNT, YENEEA. The CDR3 sequence is CASSLVLGDTQYF. The CDR3 DNA is TGTGCCAGCAGCTTAGTTCTAGGGGATACGCAGTATTTT.

In its sample, this clonotype was seen many times. V and J are TRBV5-1 and TRBJ2-1; D is undetermined. CDR1 SGHRS and CDR2 YFSETQ come from the germline V gene. V was trimmed by 0 bases and J by 2 bases, leaving 6 bases between them. The CDR3 covers 14 residues. CDR3 amino acids: CASSLGTAYNEQFF. CDR3 coding DNA: TGCGCCAGCAGCTTGGGGACGGCCTACAATGAGCAGTTCTTC. The variable domain in full, with the rest retrieved from reference TRBV5-1 and TRBJ2-1, is KAGVTQTPRYLIKTRGQQVTLSCSPISGHRSVSWYQQTPGQGLQFLFEYFSETQRNKGNFPGRFSGRQFSNSRSEMNVSTLELGDSALYLCASSLGTAYNEQFFGPGTRLTVL.

The chain combines TRBV10-1 with TRBJ2-5; no reliable D call. This CDR3 is built from 10 residues. Between the trimmed V and J ends, which lost 6 bases and 2 bases, there was a span of 1 base. Per germline, CDR1 WNHNN and CDR2 SYGVQD (reference sequence). The CDR3 spells CASRQETQYF. CDR3 in DNA: TGCGCCAGCAGACAAGAGACCCAGTACTTC.

This clonotype was seen ten or more times. V usage is TRBV6-5 and J usage is TRBJ1-2, with D maybe TRBD1 (5 bases). The germline gives CDR1 MNHEY, CDR2 SVGAGI. Trimming left V 4 bases short and J 7 bases short, with 16 bases between. The CDR3 is 14 residues long. The CDR3 DNA sequence: TGTGCCAGCAGTTTAGGACACTCTCGGGGTGGCTACACCTTC. Amino acids: CASSLGHSRGGYTF.

This clonotype was counted at least ten times. V usage is TRBV6-5 and J usage is TRBJ2-7; 10 bases match TRBD1. Germline V gene data show CDR1 as MNHEY and CDR2 as SVGAGI. The CDR3 runs to 15 residues. The trim removed 4 bases at V and 2 bases at J, leaving 5 bases unmatched. The CDR3 sequence is CASSLGQGPPYEQYF. DNA for the CDR3: TGTGCCAGCAGTTTGGGACAGGGGCCCCCCTACGAGCAGTACTTC.

Notes on this clonotype: Germline is not matched at one junction end, which may reflect a read error. The CDR3 loop reads CASPPPRGGGNYGYTF. CDR3 sequence (DNA): TGTGCCAGCCCACCACCGAGGGGGGGCGGCAACTATGGCTACACCTTC. The V gene is TRBV18, the J gene TRBJ1-2; D may be TRBD1 (6 bases). CDR1 and CDR2 from the germline V gene are KGHSH and LQKENI. The CDR3 runs to 16 residues. The entire variable domain, with the rest obtained from reference TRBV18 and TRBJ1-2, is as follows: NAGVMQNPRHLVRRRGQEARLRCSPMKGHSHVYWYRQLPEEGLKFMVYLQKENIIDESGMPKERFSAEFPKEGPSILRIQQVVRGDSAAYFCASPPPRGGGNYGYTFGSGTRLTVV.

The chain has TRBV2 and TRBJ1-5, with D perhaps matching TRBD1 (6 bases). This CDR3 spans 16 amino acids. The germline CDR1 and CDR2 sequences are SNHLY and FYNNEI. Trimming shortened V by 5 bases and J by 0 bases, and 14 bases separated the two germline ends. CDR3 amino acids: CASSSRGLYSNQPQHF. Here the CDR3 DNA reads TGTGCCAGCAGTTCCAGGGGCCTCTATAGCAATCAGCCCCAGCATTTT.

This clonotype has a count of ten or more. J is TRBJ2-1 and V is TRBV20-1; D call uncertain. Germline assignment: CDR1 DFQATT and CDR2 SNEGSKA (reference sequence). This CDR3 is built from 17 residues. V lost 1 base to trimming and J lost 0 bases, with 16 bases between them. CDR3 residues: CSARGEPGESSYNEQFF. The CDR3, as DNA: TGCAGTGCTAGAGGAGAACCTGGCGAGAGCTCCTACAATGAGCAGTTCTTC.

On this clonotype itself: Given a much more abundant clone one base away, this may be a read error. This chain uses TRBV19 with TRBJ1-2; D is unresolved. Trimming took off 2 bases at V and 4 bases at J, with 5 bases between the two ends. Looked up from germline, CDR1 is LNHDA and CDR2 is SQIVND (reference sequence). CDR3 length: 12 amino acids. In DNA, the CDR3 is TGTGCCAGTAGTATATCTCTCTATGGCTACACCTTC. Protein sequence: CASSISLYGYTF.

The table lists this clonotype with many counts. The rearrangement joins TRBV20-1 to TRBJ1-5; 9 bases line up with TRBD1. The germline gives CDR1 DFQATT, CDR2 SNEGSKA (reference sequence). The CDR3 contains 13 residues. With 4 bases clipped from V and 5 bases from J, the junction kept 3 bases outside the gene matches. The CDR3 region is CSAMTGGYQPQHF. CDR3 nucleotides: TGCAGTGCTATGACAGGGGGTTATCAGCCCCAGCATTTT.

This clonotype was seen many times. V usage is TRBV2 and J usage is TRBJ2-1; D unclear. The CDR3 spans 12 residues. Trimming pared 1 base from V and 15 bases from J, leaving 13 bases between. The germline CDR1 and CDR2 sequences are SNHLY and FYNNEI. The CDR3 here is CASSEGVPGWFF. In nucleotides, the CDR3 is TGTGCCAGCAGTGAAGGGGTTCCCGGATGGTTCTTC.

In its sample, this clonotype was seen many times. This chain joins TRBV6-1 and TRBJ2-7; TRBD1 aligns across 8 bases. CDR3 length equals 15 residues. The germline V gene encodes CDR1 MNHNS and CDR2 SASEGT. The ends lost 3 bases at V and 0 bases at J; junction bases unmatched: 4. CDR3 sequence (DNA): TGTGCCAGCAGTGATCAAACAGGGGGCTCCTACGAGCAGTACTTC. Protein product: CASSDQTGGSYEQYF.

Ten or more counts support this clonotype. The CDR3 nucleotides read TGTGCTAGTGGTTCCTCAGGGGGCGGCACAGATACGCAGTATTTT. This translates into CASGSSGGGTDTQYF. This chain links TRBV12-5 with TRBJ2-3; TRBD1 agrees at 8 bases. The V gene end was trimmed by 4 bases and the J gene end by 1 base; junction bases not matched to a gene: 4. Germline CDR1 is LGHNT and CDR2 is FRNRAP. The CDR3 runs 15 residues.

Only one count was recorded for this clonotype. The junction departs from germline at one end; a sequencing error may be responsible. This sequence joins TRBV5-1 and TRBJ2-5; D is perhaps TRBD1 (5 bases). This CDR3 is built from 14 residues. From germline, CDR1 is SGHRS and CDR2 YFSETQ. CDR3 DNA sequence: TGCGCCAGCACCCCGGATATGGGGCAAGGGACCCAGTACTTC. The encoded protein is CASTPDMGQGTQYF. The whole variable domain, remainder taken from reference TRBV5-1 and TRBJ2-5, is KAGVTQTPRYLIKTRGQQVTLSCSPISGHRSVSWYQQTPGQGLQFLFEYFSETQRNKGNFPGRFSGRQFSNSRSEMNVSTLELGDSALYLCASTPDMGQGTQYFGPGTRLLVL.

There are many counts of this clonotype. CDR3 nucleotide sequence: TGTGCCAGCAGCTTAGAGTTTGGGGATACGCAGTATTTT. Amino acid sequence: CASSLEFGDTQYF. The chain uses TRBV11-2 and TRBJ2-3; no clear D. The CDR3 has 13 amino acids. Trimming took 0 bases from V and 6 from J, leaving 7 bases between them. CDR1 SGHAT and CDR2 FQNNGV come from the germline V gene. The full variable domain, in which reference TRBV11-2 and TRBJ2-3 provide the parts outside the CDR3, is EAGVAQSPRYKIIEKRQSVAFWCNPISGHATLYWYQQILGQGPKLLIQFQNNGVVDDSQLPKDRFSAERLKGVDSTLKIQPAKLEDSAVYLCASSLEFGDTQYFGPGTRLTVL.

A note on this clonotype: Since the CDR3 does not end with the conserved phenylalanine or tryptophan, this likely comes from a read error. The genes are TRBV20-1 and TRBJ2-7; 13 nucleotides line up with TRBD2. V lost 3 bases, J lost 2 bases, and 1 base stayed unmatched. Germline V lookup: CDR1 DFQATT, CDR2 SNEGSKA (reference sequence). This CDR3 is built from 14 residues. The CDR3 loop is CSASGLAGAYEQYS. In DNA, the CDR3 is TGCAGTGCTAGTGGACTAGCGGGGGCCTACGAGCAGTACTCC.

This clonotype was detected many times. This sequence joins TRBV19 and TRBJ2-5; TRBD2 matches at 10 bases. V shed 5 bases, J shed 5 bases, and the junction held 14 bases outside the gene matches. The germline V gene has CDR1 LNHDA and CDR2 SQIVND (reference sequence). CDR3 length: 17 amino acids. CDR3 nucleotides: TGTGCCAGTAGTGTGGGGCTAGCGGGAGCGTACCGGGAGACCCAGTACTTC. Its translation: CASSVGLAGAYRETQYF. The full variable domain, its missing parts supplied by reference TRBV19 and TRBJ2-5, is DGGITQSPKYLFRKEGQNVTLSCEQNLNHDAMYWYRQDPGQGLRLIYYSQIVNDFQKGDIAEGYSVSREKKESFPLTVTSAQKNPTAFYLCASSVGLAGAYRETQYFGPGTRLLVL.

In its sample, this clonotype was seen many times. The rearrangement uses TRBV7-9 and TRBJ1-2; weak D call: TRBD1 (6 bases). The germline V gene has CDR1 SEHNR and CDR2 FQNEAQ (reference sequence). The CDR3 runs to 16 residues. Trimming cost V 4 bases and J 8 bases, with 23 bases left between them. The CDR3 region is CASSSLWGRKIKGYTF. The CDR3 DNA sequence: TGTGCCAGCAGCTCCCTATGGGGGCGGAAGATTAAGGGCTACACCTTC.